What follows describes a single T cell receptor beta chain. The antigen is unknown. Trimming took 5 bases from V and 8 from J; bases not matched to a gene: 8. The V gene's germline CDR1 is MNHEY and CDR2 SVGAGI. The length of the CDR3 is 15 residues. The sample originates from a study of T cell responses to AZD1222 COVID-19 vaccine. Findings of the study overall: Across spike, vaccine-associated CD4 TCRs were found, dominant at 160-218 and 743-854. Among those given AZD1222, only five to seven were seropositive at baseline. Clonal diversity may have been underestimated in mostly white British donors.

The data were produced by immunoSEQ multiplex PCR, yet TCRdb's version contains in-frame clones alone and is incomplete. The repertoire holds 150,000 to 200,000 clones, with about 91% as singletons. This clonotype was obtained from an adult who received the AZD1222 COVID-19 vaccine. Sequencing was performed on peripheral blood, taken 28 days after the second AZD1222 dose. The chain joins TRBV6-5 to TRBJ1-6, with 8 bases that match TRBD1. CDR3 nucleotide sequence: TGTGCCAGCAGTACGGACAGGGAAGTTCATTCACCCCTCCACTTT. Its translation: CASSTDREVHSPLHF.